In its sample, the clone carrying this T cell receptor beta chain was seen a few times. As yet, its antigen is unknown. A second about 7 to 12 cycle PCR used barcoded and J-beta primers. Using its own MiXCR run on the 5' RACE reads, TCRdb lists one record per CDR3 protein. The table records roughly 1.4 million distinct CDR3 sequences, 45% to 70% of them present only once. The data originate from a study of blood T cells in healthy people across ages. Study-wide points: Long-lived donors exceeded aged donors in naive CD4+ cells and diversity.

Germline CDR1 reads MGHRA; CDR2 reads YSYEKL. CDR3 length equals 15 residues. The sequencing sample was made of blood. V gene TRBV4-1 combines with J gene TRBJ2-4, with D possibly being TRBD2 (6 bases). The end of the DNA fits TRBJ2-5 better, so the J call may be wrong. The clonotype was recovered from a man between 18 and 29 years old in good health. The CDR3 bases are TGCGCCAGCAGCCAGTCGTGGGGACTGAAAGAGACCCAGTACTTC. It codes for CASSQSWGLKETQYF.